This T cell receptor (beta chain) was captured in a study of T cell changes during pregnancy in multiple sclerosis. CDR1 is GTSNPN and CDR2 is SVGIG in the germline V gene (reference sequence). V was cut by 0 bases and J by 9 bases, with 15 bases left in between. The CDR3 extends over 14 amino acids. This clone was recorded once. Using immunoSEQ multiplex PCR, the repertoire was profiled, and TCRdb retains in-frame clones only, with some absent. This sample has roughly 40,000 clones, with 90% found just once. V is TRBV30 and J is TRBJ1-3; D ambiguous. This receptor was obtained from a female donor in good health, enrolled as a control in a pregnancy study. The sequencing here drew on CD4+ T cells from peripheral blood mononuclear cells, taken in the first trimester of pregnancy. The CDR3 protein is CAWSVAGSGSTIYF. The CDR3 bases are TGTGCCTGGAGTGTAGCCGGGTCGGGGAGCACCATATATTTT. Looking up the rest from reference TRBV30 and TRBJ1-3 gives the full variable domain: SQTIHQWPATLVQPVGSPLSLECTVEGTSNPNLYWYRQAAGRGLQLLFYSVGIGQISSEVPQNLSASRPQDRQFILSSKKLLLSDSGFYLCAWSVAGSGSTIYFGEGSWLTVV.